This T cell receptor (beta chain) was recovered during a study of blood T cell repertoires in COVID-19. At the level of the study: Acute and convalescent COVID-19 specimens originated in the United States, Italy and Spain. Sources were T cells, B-cell-depleted T cells, or PBMCs; the material itself was cDNA or gDNA.

Study processing details: Estimation of nucleated cell counts relied on the amplification of reference gene primers. Repertoires were generated with immunoSEQ multiplex PCR, while TCRdb's copy carries only in-frame clones and drops some. The V and J calls and clone size are taken from that table; D and trimming were inferred from the DNA. Altogether about 230,000 clones are present, 83% being singletons, with the ten largest covering around 2.6%. Trimming took off 6 bases at V and 1 base at J, with 15 bases between the two ends. The CDR3 contains 15 residues. CDR1 and CDR2 from the germline V gene are LNHDA and SQIVND (reference sequence).

The chain has TRBV19 and TRBJ1-1; possibly TRBD1 for D (5 bases). The receptor was isolated from a woman in her sixties or seventies with active or convalescent COVID-19. Sequenced material: peripheral blood. CDR3 protein: CASSVLDTRNTEAFF. The CDR3 DNA follows: TGTGCCAGTAGCGTTTTGGACACTCGGAACACTGAAGCTTTCTTT.